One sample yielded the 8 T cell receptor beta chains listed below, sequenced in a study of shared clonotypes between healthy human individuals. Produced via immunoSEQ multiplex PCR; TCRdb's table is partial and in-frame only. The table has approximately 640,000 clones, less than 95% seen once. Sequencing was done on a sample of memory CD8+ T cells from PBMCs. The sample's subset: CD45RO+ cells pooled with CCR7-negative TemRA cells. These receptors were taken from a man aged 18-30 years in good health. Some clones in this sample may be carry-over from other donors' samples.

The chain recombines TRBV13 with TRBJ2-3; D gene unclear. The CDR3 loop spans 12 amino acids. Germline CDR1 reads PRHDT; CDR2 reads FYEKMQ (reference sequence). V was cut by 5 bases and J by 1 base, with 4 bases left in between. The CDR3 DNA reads TGTGCCAGCAGCGACGGCACAGATACGCAGTATTTT. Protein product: CASSDGTDTQYF.

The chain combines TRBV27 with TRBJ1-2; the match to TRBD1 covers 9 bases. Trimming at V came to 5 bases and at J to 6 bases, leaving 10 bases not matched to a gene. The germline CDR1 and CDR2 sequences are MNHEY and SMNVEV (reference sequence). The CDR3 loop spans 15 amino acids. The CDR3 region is CASSPTGQGVDGYTF. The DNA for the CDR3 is TGTGCCAGCAGTCCTACGGGACAGGGAGTGGATGGCTACACCTTC.

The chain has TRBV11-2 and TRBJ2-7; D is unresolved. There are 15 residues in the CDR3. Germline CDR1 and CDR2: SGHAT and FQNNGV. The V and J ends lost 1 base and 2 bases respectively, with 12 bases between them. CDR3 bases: TGTGCCAGCAGCTTAGGTATGGGTTTCACCTACGAGCAGTACTTC. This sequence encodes CASSLGMGFTYEQYF.

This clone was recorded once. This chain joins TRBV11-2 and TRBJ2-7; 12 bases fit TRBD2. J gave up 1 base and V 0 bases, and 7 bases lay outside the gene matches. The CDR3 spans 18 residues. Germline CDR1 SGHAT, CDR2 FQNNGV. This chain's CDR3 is CASSLEALTSGRSYEQYF. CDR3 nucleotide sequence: TGTGCCAGCAGCTTAGAGGCGTTAACTAGCGGGAGGTCCTACGAGCAGTACTTC.

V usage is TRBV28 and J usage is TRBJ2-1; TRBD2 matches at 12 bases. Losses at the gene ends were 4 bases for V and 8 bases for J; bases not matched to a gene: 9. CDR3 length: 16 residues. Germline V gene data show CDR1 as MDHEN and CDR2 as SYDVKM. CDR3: CASSWASGRAGDEQFF. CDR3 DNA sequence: TGTGCCAGCAGTTGGGCTAGCGGGAGGGCGGGGGATGAGCAGTTCTTC.

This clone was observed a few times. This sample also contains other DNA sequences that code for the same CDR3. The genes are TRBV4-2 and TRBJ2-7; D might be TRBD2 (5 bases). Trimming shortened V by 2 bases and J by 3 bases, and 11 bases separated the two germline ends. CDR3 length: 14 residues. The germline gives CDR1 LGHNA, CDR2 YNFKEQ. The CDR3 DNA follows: TGTGCCAGCAGCCAACCCAGCGGTGGCTACGAGCAGTACTTC. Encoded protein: CASSQPSGGYEQYF.

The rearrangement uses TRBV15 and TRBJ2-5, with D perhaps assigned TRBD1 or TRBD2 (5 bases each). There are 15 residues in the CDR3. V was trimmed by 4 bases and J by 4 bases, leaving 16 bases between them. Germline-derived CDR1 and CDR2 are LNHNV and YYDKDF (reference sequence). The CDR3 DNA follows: TGTGCCACCAGCACACCGACAGCCAGCGGAGAGACCCAGTACTTC. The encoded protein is CATSTPTASGETQYF.

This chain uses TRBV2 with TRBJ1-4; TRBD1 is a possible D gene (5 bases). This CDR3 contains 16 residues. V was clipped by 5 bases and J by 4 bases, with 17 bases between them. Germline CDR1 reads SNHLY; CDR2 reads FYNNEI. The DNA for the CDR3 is TGTGCCAGCAGTATACGGATAGGAGGACATAATGAAAAACTGTTTTTT. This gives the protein CASSIRIGGHNEKLFF.